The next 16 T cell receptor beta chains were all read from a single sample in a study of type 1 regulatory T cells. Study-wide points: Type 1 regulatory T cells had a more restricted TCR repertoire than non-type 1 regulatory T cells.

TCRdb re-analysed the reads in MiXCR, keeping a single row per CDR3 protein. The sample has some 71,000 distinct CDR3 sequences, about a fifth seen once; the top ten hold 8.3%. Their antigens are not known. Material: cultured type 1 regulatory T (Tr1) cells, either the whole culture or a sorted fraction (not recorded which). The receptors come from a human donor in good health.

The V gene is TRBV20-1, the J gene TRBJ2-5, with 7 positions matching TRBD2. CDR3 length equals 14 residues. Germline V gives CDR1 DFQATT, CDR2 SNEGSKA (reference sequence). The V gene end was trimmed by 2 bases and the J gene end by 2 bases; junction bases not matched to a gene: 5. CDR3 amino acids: CSARFSGLQETQYF. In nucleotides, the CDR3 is TGCAGTGCTAGATTCTCGGGACTACAAGAGACCCAGTACTTC.

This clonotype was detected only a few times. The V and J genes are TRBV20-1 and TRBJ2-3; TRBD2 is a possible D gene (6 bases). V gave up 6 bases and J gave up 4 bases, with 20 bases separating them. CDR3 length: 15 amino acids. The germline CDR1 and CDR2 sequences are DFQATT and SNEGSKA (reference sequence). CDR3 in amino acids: CSAPRGPLGPDTQYF. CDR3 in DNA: TGCAGTGCCCCGCGGGGTCCCTTAGGTCCAGATACGCAGTATTTT.

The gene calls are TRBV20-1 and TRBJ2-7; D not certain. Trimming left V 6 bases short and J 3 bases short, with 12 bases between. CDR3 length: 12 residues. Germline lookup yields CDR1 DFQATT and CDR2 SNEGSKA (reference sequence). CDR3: CSAIMDRYEQYF. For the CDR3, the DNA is TGCAGTGCCATTATGGACCGCTACGAGCAGTACTTC.

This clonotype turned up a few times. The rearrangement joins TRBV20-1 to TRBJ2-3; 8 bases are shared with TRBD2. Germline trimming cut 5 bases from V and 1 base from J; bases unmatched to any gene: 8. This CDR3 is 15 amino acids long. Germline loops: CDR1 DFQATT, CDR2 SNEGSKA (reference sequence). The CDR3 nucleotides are TGCAGTGCTCATAGACTTAGCGGGGGCACAGATACGCAGTATTTT. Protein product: CSAHRLSGGTDTQYF.

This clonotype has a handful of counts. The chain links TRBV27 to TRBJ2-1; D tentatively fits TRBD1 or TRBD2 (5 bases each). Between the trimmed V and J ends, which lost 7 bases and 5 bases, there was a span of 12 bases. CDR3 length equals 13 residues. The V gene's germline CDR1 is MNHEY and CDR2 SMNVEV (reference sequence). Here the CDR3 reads CASMRGRDNEQFF. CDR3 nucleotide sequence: TGTGCCAGCATGAGGGGTCGCGACAATGAGCAGTTCTTC.

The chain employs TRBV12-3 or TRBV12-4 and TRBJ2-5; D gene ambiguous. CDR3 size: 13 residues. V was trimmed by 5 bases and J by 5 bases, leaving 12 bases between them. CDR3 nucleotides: TGTGCCAGCAGTCCCCTCTGGGGTGAGACCCAGTACTTC. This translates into CASSPLWGETQYF.

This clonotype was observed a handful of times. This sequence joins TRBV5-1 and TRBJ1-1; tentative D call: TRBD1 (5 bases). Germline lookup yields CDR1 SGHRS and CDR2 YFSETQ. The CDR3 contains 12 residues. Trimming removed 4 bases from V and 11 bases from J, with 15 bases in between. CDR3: CASSPGIGEAFF. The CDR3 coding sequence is TGCGCCAGCAGCCCAGGGATAGGGGAGGCTTTCTTT. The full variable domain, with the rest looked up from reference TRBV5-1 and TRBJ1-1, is KAGVTQTPRYLIKTRGQQVTLSCSPISGHRSVSWYQQTPGQGLQFLFEYFSETQRNKGNFPGRFSGRQFSNSRSEMNVSTLELGDSALYLCASSPGIGEAFFGQGTRLTVV.

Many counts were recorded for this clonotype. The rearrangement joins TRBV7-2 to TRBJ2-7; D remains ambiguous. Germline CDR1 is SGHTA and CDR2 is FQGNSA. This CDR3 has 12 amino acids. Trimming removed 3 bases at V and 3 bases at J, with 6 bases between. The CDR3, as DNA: TGTGCCAGCAGCTTTTATCACTACGAGCAGTACTTC. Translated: CASSFYHYEQYF.

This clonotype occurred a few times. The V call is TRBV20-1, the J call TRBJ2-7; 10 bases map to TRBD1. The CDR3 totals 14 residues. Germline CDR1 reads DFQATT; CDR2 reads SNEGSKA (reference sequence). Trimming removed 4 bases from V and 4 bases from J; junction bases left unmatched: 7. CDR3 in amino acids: CSAMSGTGAYEQYF. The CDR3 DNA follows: TGCAGTGCTATGTCTGGGACAGGGGCGTACGAGCAGTACTTC.

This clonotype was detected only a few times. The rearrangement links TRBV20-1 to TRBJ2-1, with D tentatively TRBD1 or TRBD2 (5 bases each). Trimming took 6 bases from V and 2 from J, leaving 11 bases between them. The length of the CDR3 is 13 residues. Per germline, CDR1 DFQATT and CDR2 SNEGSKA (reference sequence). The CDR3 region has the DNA TGCAGTGCCCTAGCCAGGGCCTACAATGAGCAGTTCTTC. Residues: CSALARAYNEQFF.

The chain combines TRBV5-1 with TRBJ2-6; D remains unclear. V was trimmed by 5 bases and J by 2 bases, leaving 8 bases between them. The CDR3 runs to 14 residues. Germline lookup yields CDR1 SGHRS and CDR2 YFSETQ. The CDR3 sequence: CASSSATGANVLTF. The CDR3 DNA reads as TGCGCCAGCAGTTCTGCTACTGGGGCCAACGTCCTGACTTTC.

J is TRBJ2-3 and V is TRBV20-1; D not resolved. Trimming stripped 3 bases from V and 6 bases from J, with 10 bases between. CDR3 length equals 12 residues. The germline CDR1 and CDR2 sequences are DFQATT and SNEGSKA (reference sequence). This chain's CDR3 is CSARTKRDTQYF. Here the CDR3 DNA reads TGCAGTGCTAGGACCAAAAGGGATACGCAGTATTTT.

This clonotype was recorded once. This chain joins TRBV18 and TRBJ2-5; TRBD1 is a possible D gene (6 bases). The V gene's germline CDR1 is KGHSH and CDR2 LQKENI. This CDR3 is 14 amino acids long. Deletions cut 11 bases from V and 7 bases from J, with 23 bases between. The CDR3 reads CAGTVDRASGTQYF. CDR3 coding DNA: TGTGCCGGCACGGTGGACAGAGCTTCAGGGACCCAGTACTTC.

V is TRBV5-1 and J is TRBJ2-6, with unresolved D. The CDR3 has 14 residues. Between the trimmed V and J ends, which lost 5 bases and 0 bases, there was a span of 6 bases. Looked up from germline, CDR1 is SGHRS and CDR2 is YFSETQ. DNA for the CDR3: TGCGCCAGCAGGTCACCCTCTGGGGCCAACGTCCTGACTTTC. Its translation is CASRSPSGANVLTF.

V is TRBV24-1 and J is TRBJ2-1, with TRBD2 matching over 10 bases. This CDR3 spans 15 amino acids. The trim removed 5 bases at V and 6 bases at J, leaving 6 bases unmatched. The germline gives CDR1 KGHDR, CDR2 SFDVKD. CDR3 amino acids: CATSVAGGKVNEQFF. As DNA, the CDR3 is TGTGCCACCAGTGTAGCGGGAGGAAAGGTCAATGAGCAGTTCTTC.

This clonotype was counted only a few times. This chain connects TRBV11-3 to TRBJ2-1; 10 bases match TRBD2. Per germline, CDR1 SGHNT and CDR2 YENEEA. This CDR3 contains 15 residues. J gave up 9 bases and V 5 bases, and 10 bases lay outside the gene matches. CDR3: CASSRGLAAYGEQFF. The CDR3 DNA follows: TGTGCCAGCAGCCGCGGACTAGCGGCCTACGGTGAGCAGTTCTTC.